The T cell receptor (beta chain) described here comes from a study of OX40 agonist ivuxolimab in advanced cancers. CDR1 is SGHNT, CDR2 YYREEE, per germline (reference sequence). V lost 4 bases and J lost 1, with 14 bases in between. This CDR3 contains 15 residues. Assay: immunoSEQ multiplex PCR; the TCRdb copy retains only in-frame clones and omits some. Of around 11,000 clones listed, around 72% were seen once; the top ten hold less than 20%. The chain has TRBV5-4 and TRBJ2-5; D possibly matches TRBD1 or TRBD2 (5 bases each). The source is an adult with an advanced solid tumor such as melanoma, head and neck, liver or kidney cancer. The sample in question was CD4+ or CD8+ T cells sorted from blood, obtained in a trial of the OX40 agonist ivuxolimab. As DNA, the CDR3 is TGTGCCAGCAGCCTTGGTTGGGGGTTCCAAGAGACCCAGTACTTC. It yields the protein CASSLGWGFQETQYF.